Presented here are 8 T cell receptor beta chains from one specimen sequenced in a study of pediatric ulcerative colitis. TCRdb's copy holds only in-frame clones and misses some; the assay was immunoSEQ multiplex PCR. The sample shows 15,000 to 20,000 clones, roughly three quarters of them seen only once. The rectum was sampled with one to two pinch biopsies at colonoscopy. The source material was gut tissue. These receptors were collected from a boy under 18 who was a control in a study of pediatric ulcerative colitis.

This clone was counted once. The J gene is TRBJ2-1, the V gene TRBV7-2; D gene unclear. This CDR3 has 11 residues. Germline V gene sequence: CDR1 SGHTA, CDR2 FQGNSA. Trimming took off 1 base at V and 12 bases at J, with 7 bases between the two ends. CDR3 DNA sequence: TGTGCCAGCAGCTTAGAAGTCGTGCAGTTCTTC. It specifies CASSLEVVQFF.

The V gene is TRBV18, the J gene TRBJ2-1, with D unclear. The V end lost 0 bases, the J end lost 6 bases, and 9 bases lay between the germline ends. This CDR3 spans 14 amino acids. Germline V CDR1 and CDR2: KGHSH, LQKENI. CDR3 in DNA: TGTGCCAGCTCACCACCGTCGAGTTTCAATGAGCAGTTCTTC. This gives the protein CASSPPSSFNEQFF.

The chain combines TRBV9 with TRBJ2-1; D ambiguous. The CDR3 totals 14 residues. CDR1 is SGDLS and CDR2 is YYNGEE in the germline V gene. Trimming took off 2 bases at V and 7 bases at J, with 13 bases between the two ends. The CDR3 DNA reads TGTGCCAGCAGCGTGGATCGAGGCCAGAATGAGCAGTTCTTC. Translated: CASSVDRGQNEQFF.

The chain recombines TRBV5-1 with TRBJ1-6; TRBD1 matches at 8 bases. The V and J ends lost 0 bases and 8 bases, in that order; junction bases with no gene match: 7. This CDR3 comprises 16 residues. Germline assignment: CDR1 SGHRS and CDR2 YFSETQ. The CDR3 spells CASSLGQGRLDSPLHF. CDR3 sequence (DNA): TGCGCCAGCAGCTTGGGACAGGGGAGGCTTGATTCACCCCTCCACTTT.

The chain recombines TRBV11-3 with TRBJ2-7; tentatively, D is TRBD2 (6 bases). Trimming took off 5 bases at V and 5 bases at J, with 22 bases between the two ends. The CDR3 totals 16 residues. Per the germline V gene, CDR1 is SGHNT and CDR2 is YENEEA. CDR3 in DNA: TGTGCCAGCAGCCCCGAGACTACGGGGGAACCACACGAGCAGTACTTC. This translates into CASSPETTGEPHEQYF.

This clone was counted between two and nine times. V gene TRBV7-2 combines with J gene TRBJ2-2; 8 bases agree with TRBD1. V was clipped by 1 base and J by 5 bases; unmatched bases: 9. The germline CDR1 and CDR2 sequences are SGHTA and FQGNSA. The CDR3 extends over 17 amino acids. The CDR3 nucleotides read TGTGCCAGCAGCTTAGACCTCGCCAGGGGGCAAACCGGGGAGCTGTTTTTT. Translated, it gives CASSLDLARGQTGELFF. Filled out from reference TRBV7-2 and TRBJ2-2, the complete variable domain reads GAGVSQSPSNKVTEKGKDVELRCDPISGHTALYWYRQSLGQGLEFLIYFQGNSAPDKSGLPSDRFSAERTGGSVSTLTIQRTQQEDSAVYLCASSLDLARGQTGELFFGEGSRLTVL.

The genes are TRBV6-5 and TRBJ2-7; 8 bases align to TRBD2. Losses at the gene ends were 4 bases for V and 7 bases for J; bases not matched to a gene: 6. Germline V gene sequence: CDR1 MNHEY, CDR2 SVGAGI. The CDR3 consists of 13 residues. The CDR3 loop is CASSSGLAREQYF. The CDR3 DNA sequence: TGTGCCAGCAGTTCCGGACTAGCTCGGGAGCAGTACTTC.

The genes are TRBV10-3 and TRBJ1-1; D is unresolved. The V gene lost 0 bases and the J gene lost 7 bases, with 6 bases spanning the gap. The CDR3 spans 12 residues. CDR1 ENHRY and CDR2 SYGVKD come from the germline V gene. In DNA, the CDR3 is TGTGCCATCAGTGAGTCTCAATTTGAAGCTTTCTTT. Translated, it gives CAISESQFEAFF.